The sequence of this T cell receptor (beta chain) was determined in a study of liver allograft versus peripheral blood T cells. Study details: Intrahepatic T cell receptor repertoires from transplanted livers were compared against repertoires in recipients' peripheral blood.

This clonotype is medium-sized (0.01 to 0.1%). Its antigen is not identified. V dropped 4 bases and J dropped 8 bases, with 20 bases sitting between them. The germline CDR1 and CDR2 sequences are MNHEY and SVGAGI. The CDR3 spans 15 residues. TCRdb re-derived calls from the reads in MiXCR, one entry per CDR3 protein. Found here are thousands of distinct CDR3 sequences, 15% of them singletons; the top ten hold 2.5% to 3%. Study-level results: Reports indicated that T cell receptor repertoires inside liver allografts differed from those in peripheral blood.

The genes are TRBV6-5 and TRBJ1-2, with D maybe TRBD1 (6 bases). The clonotype was recovered from a human patient who had a liver transplant. The graft donor may account for some of the T cells. This CDR3 reads CASSLTGPPRRGYTF. CDR3 bases: TGTGCCAGCAGTTTAACAGGGCCGCCTAGGAGAGGCTACACCTTC.